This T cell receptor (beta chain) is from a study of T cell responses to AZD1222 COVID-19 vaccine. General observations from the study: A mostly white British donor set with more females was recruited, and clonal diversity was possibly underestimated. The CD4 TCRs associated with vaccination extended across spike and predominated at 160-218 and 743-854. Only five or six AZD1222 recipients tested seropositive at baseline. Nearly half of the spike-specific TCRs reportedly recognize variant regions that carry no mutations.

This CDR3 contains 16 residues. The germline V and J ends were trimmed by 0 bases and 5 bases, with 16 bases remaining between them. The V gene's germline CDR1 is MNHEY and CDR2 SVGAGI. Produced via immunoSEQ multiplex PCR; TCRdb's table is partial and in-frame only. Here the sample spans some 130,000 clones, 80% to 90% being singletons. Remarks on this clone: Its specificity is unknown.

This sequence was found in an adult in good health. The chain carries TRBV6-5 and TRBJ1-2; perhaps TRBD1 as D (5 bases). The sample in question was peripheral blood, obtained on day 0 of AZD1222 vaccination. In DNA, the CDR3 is TGTGCCAGCAGTTACTCGATGGGGGGTGCCGTGTATGGCTACACCTTC. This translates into CASSYSMGGAVYGYTF.